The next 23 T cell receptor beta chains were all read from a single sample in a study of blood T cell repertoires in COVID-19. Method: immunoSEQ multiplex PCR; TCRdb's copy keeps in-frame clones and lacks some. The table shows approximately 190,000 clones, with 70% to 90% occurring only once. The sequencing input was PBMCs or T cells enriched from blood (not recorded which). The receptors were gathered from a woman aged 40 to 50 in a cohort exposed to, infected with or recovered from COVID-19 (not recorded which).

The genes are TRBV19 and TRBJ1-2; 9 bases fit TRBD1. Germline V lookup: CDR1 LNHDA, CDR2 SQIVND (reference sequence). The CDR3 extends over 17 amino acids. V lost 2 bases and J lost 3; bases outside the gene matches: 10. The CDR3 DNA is TGTGCCAGTAGTATAAACATCGGGACAGGGTTGGACTATGGCTACACCTTC. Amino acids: CASSINIGTGLDYGYTF.

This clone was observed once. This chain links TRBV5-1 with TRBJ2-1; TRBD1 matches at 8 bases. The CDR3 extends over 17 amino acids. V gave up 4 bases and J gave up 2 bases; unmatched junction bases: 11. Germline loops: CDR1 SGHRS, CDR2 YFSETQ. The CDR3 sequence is CASSARQGPATYNEQFF. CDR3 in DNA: TGCGCCAGCAGCGCCAGACAGGGGCCGGCCACCTACAATGAGCAGTTCTTC. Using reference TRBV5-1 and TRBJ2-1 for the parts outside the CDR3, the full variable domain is KAGVTQTPRYLIKTRGQQVTLSCSPISGHRSVSWYQQTPGQGLQFLFEYFSETQRNKGNFPGRFSGRQFSNSRSEMNVSTLELGDSALYLCASSARQGPATYNEQFFGPGTRLTVL.

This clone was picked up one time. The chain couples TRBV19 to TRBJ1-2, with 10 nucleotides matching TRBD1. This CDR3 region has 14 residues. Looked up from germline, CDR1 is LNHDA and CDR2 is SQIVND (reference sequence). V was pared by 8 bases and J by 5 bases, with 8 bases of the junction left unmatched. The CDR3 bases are TGTGCCAGTGGGACAGGGGAGCCGCAATATGGCTACACCTTC. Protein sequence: CASGTGEPQYGYTF.

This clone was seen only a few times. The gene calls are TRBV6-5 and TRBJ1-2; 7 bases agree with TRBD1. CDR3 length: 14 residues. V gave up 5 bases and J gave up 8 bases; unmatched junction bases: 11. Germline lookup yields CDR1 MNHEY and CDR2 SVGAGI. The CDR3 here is CASSRDRAVDGYTF. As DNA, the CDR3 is TGTGCCAGCAGTAGAGACAGGGCTGTCGACGGCTACACCTTC.

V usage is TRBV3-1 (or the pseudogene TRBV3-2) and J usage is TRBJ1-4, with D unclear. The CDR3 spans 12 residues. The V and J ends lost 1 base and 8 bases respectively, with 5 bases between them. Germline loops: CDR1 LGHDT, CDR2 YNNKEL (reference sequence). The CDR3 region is CASSQVPEKLFF. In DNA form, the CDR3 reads TGTGCCAGCAGCCAAGTCCCGGAAAAACTGTTTTTT.

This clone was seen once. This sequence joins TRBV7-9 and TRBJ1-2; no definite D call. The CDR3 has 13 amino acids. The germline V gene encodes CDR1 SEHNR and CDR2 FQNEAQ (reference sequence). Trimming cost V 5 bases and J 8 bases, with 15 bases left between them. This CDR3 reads CASSLGVMWGYTF. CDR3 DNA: TGTGCCAGCAGCCTGGGCGTCATGTGGGGCTACACCTTC.

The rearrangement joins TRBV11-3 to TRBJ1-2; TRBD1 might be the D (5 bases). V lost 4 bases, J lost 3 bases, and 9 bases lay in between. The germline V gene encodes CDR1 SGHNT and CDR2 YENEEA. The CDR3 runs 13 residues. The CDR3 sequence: CASSSRGDYGYTF. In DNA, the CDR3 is TGTGCCAGCAGCTCCCGGGGGGACTATGGCTACACCTTC.

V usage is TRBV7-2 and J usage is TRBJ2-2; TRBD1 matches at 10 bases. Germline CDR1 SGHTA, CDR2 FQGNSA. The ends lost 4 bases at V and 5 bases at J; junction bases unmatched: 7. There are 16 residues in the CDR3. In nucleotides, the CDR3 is TGTGCCAGCAGCTGGGGACAGGGGATGTGGACCGGGGAGCTGTTTTTT. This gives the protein CASSWGQGMWTGELFF.

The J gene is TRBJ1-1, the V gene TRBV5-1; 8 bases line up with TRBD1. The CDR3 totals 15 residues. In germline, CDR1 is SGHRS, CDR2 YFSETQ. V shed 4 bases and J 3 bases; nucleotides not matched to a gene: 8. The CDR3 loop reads CASSMRQGLDTEAFF. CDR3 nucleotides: TGCGCCAGCAGCATGCGACAGGGGTTGGACACTGAAGCTTTCTTT.

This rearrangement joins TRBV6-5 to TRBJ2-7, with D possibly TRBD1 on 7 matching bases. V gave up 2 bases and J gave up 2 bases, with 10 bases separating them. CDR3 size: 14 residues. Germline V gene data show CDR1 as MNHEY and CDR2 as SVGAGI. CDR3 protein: CASSYAGQTYEQYF. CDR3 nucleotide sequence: TGTGCCAGCAGTTACGCGGGACAGACCTACGAGCAGTACTTC.

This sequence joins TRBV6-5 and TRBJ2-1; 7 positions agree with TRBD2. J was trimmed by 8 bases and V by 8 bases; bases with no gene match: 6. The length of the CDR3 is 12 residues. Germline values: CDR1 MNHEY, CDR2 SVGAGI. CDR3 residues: CASQGRVDEQFF. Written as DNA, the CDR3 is TGTGCCAGCCAAGGGAGGGTCGATGAGCAGTTCTTC.

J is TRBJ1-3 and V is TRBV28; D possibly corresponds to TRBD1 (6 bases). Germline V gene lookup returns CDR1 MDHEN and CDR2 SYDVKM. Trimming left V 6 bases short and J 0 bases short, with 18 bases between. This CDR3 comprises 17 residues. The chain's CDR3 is CASRSRGGADSGNTIYF. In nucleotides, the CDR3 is TGTGCCAGCAGATCCCGGGGGGGCGCGGACTCTGGAAACACCATATATTTT.

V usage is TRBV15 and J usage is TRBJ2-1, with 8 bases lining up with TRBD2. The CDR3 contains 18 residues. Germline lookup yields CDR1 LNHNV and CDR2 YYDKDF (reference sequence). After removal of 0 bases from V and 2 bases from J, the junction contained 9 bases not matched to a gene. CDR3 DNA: TGTGCCACCAGCAGAGATCTGATGAGCGGGAGTCCCTACAATGAGCAGTTCTTC. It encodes CATSRDLMSGSPYNEQFF. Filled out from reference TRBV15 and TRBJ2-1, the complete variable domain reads DAMVIQNPRYQVTQFGKPVTLSCSQTLNHNVMYWYQQKSSQAPKLLFHYYDKDFNNEADTPDNFQSRRPNTSFCFLDIRSPGLGDTAMYLCATSRDLMSGSPYNEQFFGPGTRLTVL.

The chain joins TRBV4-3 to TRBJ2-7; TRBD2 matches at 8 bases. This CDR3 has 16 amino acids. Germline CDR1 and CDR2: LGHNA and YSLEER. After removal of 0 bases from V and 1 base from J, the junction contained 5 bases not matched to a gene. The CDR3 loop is CASSQDLAGNSYEQYF. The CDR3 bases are TGCGCCAGCAGCCAAGACCTAGCGGGCAATTCCTACGAGCAGTACTTC.

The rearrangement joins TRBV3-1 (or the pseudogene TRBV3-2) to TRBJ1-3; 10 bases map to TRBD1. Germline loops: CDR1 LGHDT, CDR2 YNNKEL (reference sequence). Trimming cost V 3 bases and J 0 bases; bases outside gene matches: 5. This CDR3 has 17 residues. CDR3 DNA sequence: TGTGCCAGCAGCCAGGACAGGGGGGCCTACTCTGGAAACACCATATATTTT. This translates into CASSQDRGAYSGNTIYF.

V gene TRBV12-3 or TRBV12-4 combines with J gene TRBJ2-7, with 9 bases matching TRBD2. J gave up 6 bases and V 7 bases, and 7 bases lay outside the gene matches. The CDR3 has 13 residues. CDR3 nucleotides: TGTGCCAGCACCGAGAGCGGGAGGCTCGAGCAGTACTTC. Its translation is CASTESGRLEQYF.

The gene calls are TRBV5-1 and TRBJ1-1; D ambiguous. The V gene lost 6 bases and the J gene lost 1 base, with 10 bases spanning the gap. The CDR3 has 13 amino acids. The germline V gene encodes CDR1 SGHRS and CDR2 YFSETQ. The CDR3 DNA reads TGCGCCAGCAACCTACGGGAGAACACTGAAGCTTTCTTT. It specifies CASNLRENTEAFF.

CDR3 amino acids: CASSIVAGGQPQHF. CDR3 nucleotides: TGTGCCAGTAGTATAGTCGCGGGGGGTCAGCCCCAGCATTTT. The rearrangement links TRBV19 to TRBJ1-5; TRBD1 might be the D (5 bases). V was cut by 1 base and J by 6 bases, with 10 bases left in between. This CDR3 is built from 14 residues. Per the germline V gene, CDR1 is LNHDA and CDR2 is SQIVND (reference sequence).

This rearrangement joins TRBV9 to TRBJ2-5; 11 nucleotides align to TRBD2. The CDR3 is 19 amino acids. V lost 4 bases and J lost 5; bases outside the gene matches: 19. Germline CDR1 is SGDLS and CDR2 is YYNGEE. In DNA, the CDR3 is TGTGCCAGCAGCCTGGAGGGGACTAGCGGAACCTCCGAGGGGGAGACCCAGTACTTC. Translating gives CASSLEGTSGTSEGETQYF.

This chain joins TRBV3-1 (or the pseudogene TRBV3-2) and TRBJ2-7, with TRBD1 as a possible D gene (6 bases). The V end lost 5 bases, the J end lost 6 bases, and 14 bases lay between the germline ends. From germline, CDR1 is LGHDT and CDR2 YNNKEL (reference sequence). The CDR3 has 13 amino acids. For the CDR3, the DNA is TGTGCCAGCAGCGACACAGGGAGCGGCGAGCAGTACTTC. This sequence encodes CASSDTGSGEQYF.

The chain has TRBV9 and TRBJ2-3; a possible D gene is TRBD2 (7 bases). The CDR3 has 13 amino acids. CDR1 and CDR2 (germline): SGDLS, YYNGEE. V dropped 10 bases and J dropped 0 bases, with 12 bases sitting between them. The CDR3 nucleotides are TGTGCCGGGGGGGGCCTAAGCACAGATACGCAGTATTTT. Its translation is CAGGGLSTDTQYF.

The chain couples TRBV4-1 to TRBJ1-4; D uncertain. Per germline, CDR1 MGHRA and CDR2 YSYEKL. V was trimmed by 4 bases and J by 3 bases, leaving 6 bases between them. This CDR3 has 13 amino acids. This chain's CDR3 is CASSLTANEKLFF. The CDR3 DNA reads TGCGCCAGCAGCCTTACAGCTAATGAAAAACTGTTTTTT.

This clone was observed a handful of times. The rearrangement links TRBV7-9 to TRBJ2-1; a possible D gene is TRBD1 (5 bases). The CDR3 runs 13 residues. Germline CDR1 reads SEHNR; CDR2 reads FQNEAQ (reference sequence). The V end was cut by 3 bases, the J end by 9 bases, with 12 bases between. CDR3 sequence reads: CASSLDPRGEQFF. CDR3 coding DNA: TGTGCCAGCAGCTTGGACCCTAGGGGTGAGCAGTTCTTC.